In this sample, the clone carrying this TCR beta chain turned up many times. Antigen: not known. Arm-PCR of CDR3 regions and iRepertoire HTBI primers were the basis on which TCR beta libraries were built. TCRdb re-derived calls from the multiplex PCR reads in MiXCR, one entry per CDR3 protein. In the table there are 350,000 to 550,000 distinct CDR3 sequences, about 15% of which are singletons. These data originate in a study of regulatory T cells in long-lasting Graves disease. Notes on the study in general: Public clonotype sharing was higher in persistent than newly diagnosed patients. Persistent disease exhibited a predilection for TRBV28, TRBJ1-2 and TRBJ2-5.

Time point in this sample: newly diagnosed GD, antithyroid drugs for less than 3 months. Following extraction of RNA from PBMCs, that RNA was used to make the TCR library. The CDR3 covers 16 residues. The V end was cut by 4 bases, the J end by 0 bases, with 17 bases between. Germline CDR1 reads SGHRS; CDR2 reads YFSETQ. The sample was also reused in another study, on T cells in Graves' hyperthyroidism and ophthalmopathy. As that study records: Most clonotypes expanded in thyroid above 0.001 were likewise present in blood.

This specimen was peripheral blood mononuclear cells (PBMCs), taken at new diagnosis, from a patient treated with antithyroid drugs. The genes are TRBV5-1 and TRBJ2-7, with D tentatively TRBD2 (6 bases). The TCR sequence derives from a woman aged 25-40 years with Graves disease. The chain's CDR3 is CASSPFGGTLSYEQYF. Written as DNA, the CDR3 is TGCGCCAGCAGCCCGTTCGGAGGGACCCTCTCCTACGAGCAGTACTTC.